This entry is about one T cell receptor (beta chain). The antigen remains unidentified. The sample belongs to a study of cytomegalovirus exposure and HLA in healthy donors. Findings and limits, study-wide: The study flagged about 150 TCR beta chains as cytomegalovirus-associated. Among TCR sequences, most were rare, though some public TCRs appeared in many donors.

Clones were read by immunoSEQ multiplex PCR, and TCRdb kept only the in-frame ones, dropping some. The sample carries 300,000 to 400,000 clones, approximately 86% recorded once. The CDR3 has 16 residues. The sample was PBMCs. The rearrangement joins TRBV12-1 to TRBJ1-3; TRBD1, the table's D call, lacks a check against the DNA. TRBV12-1 is given as a pseudogene. This clonotype was obtained from a man in his thirties or forties in good health and CMV-seronegative. As DNA, the CDR3 is TGTGCCAGCAGCGGCTTAGGGGGCGCGGGTGGAAACACCATATATTTT. Protein: CASSGLGGAGGNTIYF.